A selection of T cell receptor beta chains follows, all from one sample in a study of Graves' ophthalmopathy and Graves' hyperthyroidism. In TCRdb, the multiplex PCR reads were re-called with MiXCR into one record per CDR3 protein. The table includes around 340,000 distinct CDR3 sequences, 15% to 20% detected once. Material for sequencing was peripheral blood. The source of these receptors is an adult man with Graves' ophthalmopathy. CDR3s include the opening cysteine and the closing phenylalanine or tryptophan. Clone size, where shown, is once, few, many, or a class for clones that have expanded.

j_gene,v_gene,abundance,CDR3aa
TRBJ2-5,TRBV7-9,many,CASSAGTSGEETQYF
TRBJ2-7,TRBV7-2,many,CASSSGLAGFATYEQYF
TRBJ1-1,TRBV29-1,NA,CSVVASGTEAFF
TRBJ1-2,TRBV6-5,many,CASRGFLGGYTF
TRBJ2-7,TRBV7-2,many,CASSLGWTGSVEQYF
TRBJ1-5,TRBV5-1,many,CASSPETRNQPQHF
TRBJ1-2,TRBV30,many,CACHRGINYGYTF
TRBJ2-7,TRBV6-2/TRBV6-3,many,CASSYHSSAYEQYF
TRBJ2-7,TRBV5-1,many,CASSLEADTYYEQYF
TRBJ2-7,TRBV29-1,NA,CSAGGDFESYEQYF
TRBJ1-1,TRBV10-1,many,CASSARRGLTEAFF
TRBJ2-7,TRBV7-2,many,CASSQGGSVSYEQYF
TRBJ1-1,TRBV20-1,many,CSATGGNEAFF
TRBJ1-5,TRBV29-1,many,CSVVIGGGQPQHF
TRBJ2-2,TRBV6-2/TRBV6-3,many,CASIASGHFANTGELFF
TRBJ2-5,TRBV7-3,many,CASSSGLAGGQVETQYF
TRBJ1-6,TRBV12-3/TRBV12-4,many,CASSLGSSYNSPLHF
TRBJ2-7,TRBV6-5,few,CASSYLGQGLYEQYF
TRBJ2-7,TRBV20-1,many,CSARNIGVEQYF
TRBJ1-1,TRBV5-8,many,CASSRDLPDTEAFF
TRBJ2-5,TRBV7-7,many,CASSLAPFRGQKGETQYF
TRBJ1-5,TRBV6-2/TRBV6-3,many,CASSYGSRLRPQHF
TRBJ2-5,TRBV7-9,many,CASSPPAGGRETQYF
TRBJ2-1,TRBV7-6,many,CASMAGAYNEQFF
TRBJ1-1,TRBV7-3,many,CASSLSGSVTEAFF
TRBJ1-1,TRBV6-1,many,CASSERVRETGNTEAFF
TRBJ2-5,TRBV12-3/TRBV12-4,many,CASSRTGVSGAPEETQYF
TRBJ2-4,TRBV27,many,CASSLSGGWDKNIQYF